Reported below is one T cell receptor beta chain. These data belong to a study of sequential checkpoint blockade in melanoma. Study-level information: Patients were randomized 1:1 to nivolumab-then-ipilimumab or ipilimumab-then-nivolumab first-line. After both sequences, patients received maintenance nivolumab.

As to treatment: randomized to nivolumab then ipilimumab (arm A) or the reverse (arm B). TCRdb keeps only in-frame clones here, not all; method: immunoSEQ multiplex PCR. The sample contains tens of thousands of clones, around 70% of which appear only once. The CDR3 runs 15 residues. Germline V CDR1 and CDR2: SGHVS, FNYEAQ. Trimming took off 5 bases at V and 2 bases at J, with 12 bases between the two ends. The chain carries TRBV7-6 and TRBJ2-2; no definite D call. The TCR originated in a human donor with melanoma. Here the sequenced sample was CD8+ T cells sorted from blood (inferred from file names), taken from a patient given nivolumab and ipilimumab in sequence. This CDR3 is CASSPPVGNTGELFF. The CDR3 DNA reads TGTGCCAGCAGCCCCCCCGTGGGCAACACCGGGGAGCTGTTTTTT. The entire variable domain, with the rest obtained from reference TRBV7-6 and TRBJ2-2, is as follows: GAGVSQSPRYKVTKRGQDVALRCDPISGHVSLYWYRQALGQGPEFLTYFNYEAQQDKSGLPNDRFSAERPEGSISTLTIQRTEQRDSAMYRCASSPPVGNTGELFFGEGSRLTVL.